This TCR beta chain comes out of a study of blood T cell repertoires in COVID-19. This clone was detected once. CDR1 MNHEY and CDR2 SMNVEV come from the germline V gene (reference sequence). This CDR3 is built from 15 residues. V lost 6 bases, J lost 2 bases, and 7 bases stayed unmatched. Study processing details: Amplification of reference gene primers provided the estimated nucleated cell counts. Profiled with immunoSEQ multiplex PCR; TCRdb holds only in-frame clones, not every one. V, J and clone size derive from that table, while D and trimming were established from the DNA sequence. This table has 290,000 or so clones, around nine tenths appearing once.

Sequenced sample: PBMCs or T cells enriched from blood (not recorded which). The chain combines TRBV27 with TRBJ2-5, with TRBD2 matching 9 bases. The receptor was derived from a woman between 18 and 30 years old who had recovered from COVID-19. CDR3 protein: CASRQQRGVQETQYF. The DNA for the CDR3 is TGTGCCAGCAGACAACAGCGGGGGGTACAAGAGACCCAGTACTTC.